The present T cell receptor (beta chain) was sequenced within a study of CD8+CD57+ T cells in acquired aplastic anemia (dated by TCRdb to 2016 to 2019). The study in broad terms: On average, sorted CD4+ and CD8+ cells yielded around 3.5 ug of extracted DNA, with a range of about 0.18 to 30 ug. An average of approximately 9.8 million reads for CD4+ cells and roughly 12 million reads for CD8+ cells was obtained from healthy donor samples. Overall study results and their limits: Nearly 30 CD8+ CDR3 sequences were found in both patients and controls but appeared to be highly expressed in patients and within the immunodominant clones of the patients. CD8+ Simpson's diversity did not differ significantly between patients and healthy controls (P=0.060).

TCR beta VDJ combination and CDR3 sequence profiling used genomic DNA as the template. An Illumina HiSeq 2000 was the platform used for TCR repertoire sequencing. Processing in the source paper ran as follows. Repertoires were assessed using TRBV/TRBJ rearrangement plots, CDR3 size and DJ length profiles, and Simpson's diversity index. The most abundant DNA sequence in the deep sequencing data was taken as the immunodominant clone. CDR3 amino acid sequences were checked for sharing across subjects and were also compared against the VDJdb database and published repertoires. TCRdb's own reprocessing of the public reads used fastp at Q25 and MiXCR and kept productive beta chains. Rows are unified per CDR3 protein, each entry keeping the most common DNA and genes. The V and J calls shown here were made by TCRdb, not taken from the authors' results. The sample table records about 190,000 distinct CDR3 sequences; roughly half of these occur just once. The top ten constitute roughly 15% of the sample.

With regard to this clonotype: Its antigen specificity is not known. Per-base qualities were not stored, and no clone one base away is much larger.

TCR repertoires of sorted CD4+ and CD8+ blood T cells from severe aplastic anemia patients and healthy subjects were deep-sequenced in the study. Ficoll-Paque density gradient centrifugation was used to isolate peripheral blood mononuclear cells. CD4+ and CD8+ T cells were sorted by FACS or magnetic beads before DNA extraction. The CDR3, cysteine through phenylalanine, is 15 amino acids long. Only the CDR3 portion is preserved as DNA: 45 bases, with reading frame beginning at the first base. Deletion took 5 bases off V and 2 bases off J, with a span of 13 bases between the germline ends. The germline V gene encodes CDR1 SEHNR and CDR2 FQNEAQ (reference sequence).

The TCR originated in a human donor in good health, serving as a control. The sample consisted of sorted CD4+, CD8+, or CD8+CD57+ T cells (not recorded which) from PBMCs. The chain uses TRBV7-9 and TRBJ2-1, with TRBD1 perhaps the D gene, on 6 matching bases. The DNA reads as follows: TGTGCCAGCAGCGCCCAGCAGGGGACCTACAATGAGCAGTTCTTC. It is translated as CASSAQQGTYNEQFF.